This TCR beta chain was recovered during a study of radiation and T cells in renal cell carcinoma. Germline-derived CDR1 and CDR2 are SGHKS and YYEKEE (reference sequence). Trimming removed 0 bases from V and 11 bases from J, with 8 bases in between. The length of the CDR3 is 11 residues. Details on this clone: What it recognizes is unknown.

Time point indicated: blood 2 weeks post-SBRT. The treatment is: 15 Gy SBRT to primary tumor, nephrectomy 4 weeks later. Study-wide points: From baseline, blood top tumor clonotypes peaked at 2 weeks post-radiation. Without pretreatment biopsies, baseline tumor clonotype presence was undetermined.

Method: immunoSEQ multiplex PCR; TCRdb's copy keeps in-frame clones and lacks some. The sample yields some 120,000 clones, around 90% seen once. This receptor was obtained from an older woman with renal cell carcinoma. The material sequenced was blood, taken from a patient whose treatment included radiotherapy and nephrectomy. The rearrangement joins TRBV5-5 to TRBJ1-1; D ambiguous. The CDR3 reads CASSLGAGAFF. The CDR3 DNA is TGTGCCAGCAGCTTGGGAGCTGGGGCTTTCTTT.